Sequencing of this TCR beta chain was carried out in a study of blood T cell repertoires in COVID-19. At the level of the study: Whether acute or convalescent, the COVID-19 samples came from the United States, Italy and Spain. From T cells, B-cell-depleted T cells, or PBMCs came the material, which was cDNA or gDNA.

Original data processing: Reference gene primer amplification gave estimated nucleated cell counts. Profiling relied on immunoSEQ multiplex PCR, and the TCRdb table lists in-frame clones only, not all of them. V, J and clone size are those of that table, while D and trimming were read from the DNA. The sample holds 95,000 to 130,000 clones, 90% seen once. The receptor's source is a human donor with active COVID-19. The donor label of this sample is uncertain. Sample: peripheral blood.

The CDR3 spells CASSPRTGLNEKLFF. The DNA for the CDR3 is TGTGCCAGCAGTCCCCGGACAGGGCTCAATGAAAAACTGTTTTTT. V usage is TRBV28 and J usage is TRBJ1-4; 8 bases match TRBD1. The CDR3 totals 15 residues. The V gene end was trimmed by 5 bases and the J gene end by 5 bases; junction bases not matched to a gene: 7. Per the germline V gene, CDR1 is MDHEN and CDR2 is SYDVKM.